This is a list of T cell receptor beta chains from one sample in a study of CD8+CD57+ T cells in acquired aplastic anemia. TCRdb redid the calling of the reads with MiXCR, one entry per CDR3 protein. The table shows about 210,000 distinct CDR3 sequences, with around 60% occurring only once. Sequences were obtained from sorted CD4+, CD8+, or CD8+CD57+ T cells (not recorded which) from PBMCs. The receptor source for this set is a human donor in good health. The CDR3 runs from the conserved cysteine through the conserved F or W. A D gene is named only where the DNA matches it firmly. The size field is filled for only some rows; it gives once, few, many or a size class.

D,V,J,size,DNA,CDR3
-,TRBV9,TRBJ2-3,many,TGTGCCAGCAGCACCCAGCCCAGCGGCCGCACAGATACGCAGTATTTT,CASSTQPSGRTDTQYF
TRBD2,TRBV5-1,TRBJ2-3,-,TGCGCCAGCAGCTTTACTAGCGGGCTGGGAGATACGCAGTATTTT,CASSFTSGLGDTQYF
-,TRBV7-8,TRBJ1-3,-,TGTGCCAGCAGCTTAGTGGCCGGTGGAACCACCATATATTTT,CASSLVAGGTTIYF
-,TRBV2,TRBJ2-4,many,TGTGCCAGCAGTGACCCACAGGGTCCTCACATTCAGTACTTC,CASSDPQGPHIQYF
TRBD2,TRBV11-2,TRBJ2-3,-,TGTGCCAGCAGCTTAGGTAGCGGGACCTCGATAGATACGCAGTATTTT,CASSLGSGTSIDTQYF
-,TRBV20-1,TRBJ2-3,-,TGCAGTGCACGTTCCTCAGGGCCAGATACGCAGTATTTT,CSARSSGPDTQYF
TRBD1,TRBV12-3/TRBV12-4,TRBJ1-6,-,TGTGCCAGCAGTAGGACAGGGACCGATTCACCCCTCCACTTT,CASSRTGTDSPLHF
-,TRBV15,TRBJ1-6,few,TGTGCCACCAGCTCCGGACGGGCCAGGGTAAAGTCACCCCTCCACTTT,CATSSGRARVKSPLHF
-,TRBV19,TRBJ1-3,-,TGTGCCAGTAGTATTATCGCAGGGCGGCCTGGAAACACCATATATTTT,CASSIIAGRPGNTIYF
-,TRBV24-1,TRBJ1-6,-,TGTGCCACCAGTGAGAACAGGGATTCACCCCTCCACTTT,CATSENRDSPLHF
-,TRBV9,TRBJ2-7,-,TGTGCCAGCAGCCCTACGGTCGGGGGCGCGGCGTACGAGCAGTACTTC,CASSPTVGGAAYEQYF
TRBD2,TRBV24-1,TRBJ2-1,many,TGTACCACCAGTGATTCTGGACTAGCGGCGTCCTACAATGAGCAGTTCTTC,CTTSDSGLAASYNEQFF
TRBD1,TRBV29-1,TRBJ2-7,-,TGCAGCGCCTCGGGACAGCGCTACGAGCAGTACTTC,CSASGQRYEQYF
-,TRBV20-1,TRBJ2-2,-,TGCAGTGCTAGCGGGGAGCTGTTTTTT,CSASGELFF
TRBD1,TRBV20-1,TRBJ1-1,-,TGCAGTGCTACGACTACCGGGACAGGGAACACTGAAGCTTTCTTT,CSATTTGTGNTEAFF
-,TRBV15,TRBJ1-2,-,TGTGTCACCAGCAATTTGGGGGAGACTTCCTATGGCTACACCTTC,CVTSNLGETSYGYTF
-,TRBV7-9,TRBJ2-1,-,TGTGCCAGCAGCTCCCTCCCTACAGGGTACAATGAGCAGTTCTTC,CASSSLPTGYNEQFF
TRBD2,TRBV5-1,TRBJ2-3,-,TGCGCCAGCAGGTTTAGCGGGAGGTACACAGATACGCAGTATTTT,CASRFSGRYTDTQYF
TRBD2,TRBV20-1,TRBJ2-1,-,TGCAGTGCTGTAGCGGGAGGGTCCTACAATGAGCAGTTCTTC,CSAVAGGSYNEQFF
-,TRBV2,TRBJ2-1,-,TGTGCCGGCAGTGCGTCTTGGCTACAGGGTTTTTCGCTCTTC,CAGSASWLQGFSLF